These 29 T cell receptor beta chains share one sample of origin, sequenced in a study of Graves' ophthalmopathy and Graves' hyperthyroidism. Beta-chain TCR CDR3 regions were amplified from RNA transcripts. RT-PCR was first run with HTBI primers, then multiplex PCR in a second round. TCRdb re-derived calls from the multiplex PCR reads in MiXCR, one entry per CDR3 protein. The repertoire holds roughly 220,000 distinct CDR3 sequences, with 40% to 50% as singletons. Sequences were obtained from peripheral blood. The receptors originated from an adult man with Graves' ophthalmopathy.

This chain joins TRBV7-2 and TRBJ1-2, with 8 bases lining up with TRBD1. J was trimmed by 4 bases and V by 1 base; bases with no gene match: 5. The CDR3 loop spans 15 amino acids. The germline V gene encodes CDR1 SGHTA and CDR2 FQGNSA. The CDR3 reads CASSLGLGTGYGYTF. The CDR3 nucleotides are TGTGCCAGCAGCTTAGGGCTCGGGACAGGCTATGGCTACACCTTC.

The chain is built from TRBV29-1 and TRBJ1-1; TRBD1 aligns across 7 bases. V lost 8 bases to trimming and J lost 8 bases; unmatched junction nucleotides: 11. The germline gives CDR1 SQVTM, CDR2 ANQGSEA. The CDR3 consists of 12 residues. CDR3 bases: TGCAGCAGTTACCCAATGGACAGGGAAGCTTTCTTT. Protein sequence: CSSYPMDREAFF.

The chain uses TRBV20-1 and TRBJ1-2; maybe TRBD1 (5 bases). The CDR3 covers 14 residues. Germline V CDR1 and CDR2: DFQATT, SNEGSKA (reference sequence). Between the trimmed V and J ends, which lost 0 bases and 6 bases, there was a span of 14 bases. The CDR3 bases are TGCAGTGCTAGAGACCCGGGACCTTCCCATGGCTACACCTTC. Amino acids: CSARDPGPSHGYTF.

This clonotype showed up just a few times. CDR3 in amino acids: CASSLEESSYEQYF. For the CDR3, the DNA is TGTGCCAGCAGCTTGGAGGAGAGCTCCTACGAGCAGTACTTC. The chain recombines TRBV7-9 with TRBJ2-7; possibly TRBD2 for D (5 bases). The CDR3 runs to 14 residues. Germline V gives CDR1 SEHNR, CDR2 FQNEAQ (reference sequence). V was pared by 3 bases and J by 0 bases, with 9 bases between.

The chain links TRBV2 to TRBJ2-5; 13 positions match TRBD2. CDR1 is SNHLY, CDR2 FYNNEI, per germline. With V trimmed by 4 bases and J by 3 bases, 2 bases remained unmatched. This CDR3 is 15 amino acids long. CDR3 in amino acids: CASSGGLAGEETQYF. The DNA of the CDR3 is TGTGCCAGCAGTGGAGGACTAGCGGGAGAAGAGACCCAGTACTTC.

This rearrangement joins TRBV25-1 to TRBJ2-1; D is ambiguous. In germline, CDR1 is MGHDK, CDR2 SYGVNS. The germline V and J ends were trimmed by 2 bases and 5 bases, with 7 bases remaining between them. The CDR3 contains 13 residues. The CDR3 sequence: CASSEVSNNEQFF. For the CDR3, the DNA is TGTGCCAGCAGTGAAGTTTCGAACAATGAGCAGTTCTTC. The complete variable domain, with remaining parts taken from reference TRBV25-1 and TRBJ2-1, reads EADIYQTPRYLVIGTGKKITLECSQTMGHDKMYWYQQDPGMELHLIHYSYGVNSTEKGDLSSESTVSRIRTEHFPLTLESARPSHTSQYLCASSEVSNNEQFFGPGTRLTVL.

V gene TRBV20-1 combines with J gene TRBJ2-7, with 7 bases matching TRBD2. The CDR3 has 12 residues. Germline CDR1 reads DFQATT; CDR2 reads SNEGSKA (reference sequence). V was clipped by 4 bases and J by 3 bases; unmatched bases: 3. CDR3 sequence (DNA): TGCAGTGCTACACCGGGGGGCTACGAGCAGTACTTC. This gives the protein CSATPGGYEQYF.

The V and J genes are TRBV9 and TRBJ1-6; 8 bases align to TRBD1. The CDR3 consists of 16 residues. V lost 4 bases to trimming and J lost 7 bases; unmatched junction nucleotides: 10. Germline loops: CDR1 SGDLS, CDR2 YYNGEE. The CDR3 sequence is CASSLTSGGTNSPLHF. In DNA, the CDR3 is TGTGCCAGCAGCCTAACGTCAGGGGGCACGAATTCACCCCTCCACTTT. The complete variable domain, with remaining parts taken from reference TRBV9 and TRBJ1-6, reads DSGVTQTPKHLITATGQRVTLRCSPRSGDLSVYWYQQSLDQGLQFLIQYYNGEERAKGNILERFSAQQFPDLHSELNLSSLELGDSALYFCASSLTSGGTNSPLHFGNGTRLTVT.

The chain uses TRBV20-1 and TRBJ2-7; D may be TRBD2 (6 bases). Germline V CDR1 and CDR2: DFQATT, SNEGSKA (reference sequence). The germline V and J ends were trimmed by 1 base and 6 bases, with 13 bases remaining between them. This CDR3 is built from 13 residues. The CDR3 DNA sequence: TGCAGTGCTAGAGTAGGCGGGATGGGCGAGCAGTACTTC. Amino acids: CSARVGGMGEQYF.

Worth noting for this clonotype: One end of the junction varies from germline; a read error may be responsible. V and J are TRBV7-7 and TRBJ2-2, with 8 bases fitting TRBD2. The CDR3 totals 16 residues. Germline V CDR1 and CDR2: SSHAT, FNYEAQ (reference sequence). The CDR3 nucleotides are TGTGCTAGCACCACCCGGGGGGGATCGCACACCGGGGAGCTGTTTTTT. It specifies CASTTRGGSHTGELFF.

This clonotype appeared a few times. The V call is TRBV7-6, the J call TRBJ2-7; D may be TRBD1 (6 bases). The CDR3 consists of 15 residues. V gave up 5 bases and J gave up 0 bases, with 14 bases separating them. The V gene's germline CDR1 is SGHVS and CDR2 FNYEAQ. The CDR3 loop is CASSTGTTSSYEQYF. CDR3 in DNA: TGTGCCAGCAGCACCGGGACAACATCCTCCTACGAGCAGTACTTC.

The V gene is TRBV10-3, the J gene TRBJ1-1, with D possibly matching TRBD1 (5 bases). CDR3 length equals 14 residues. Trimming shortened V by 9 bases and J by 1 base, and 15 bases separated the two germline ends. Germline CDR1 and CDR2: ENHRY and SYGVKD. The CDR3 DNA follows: TGTGCCATAGGGGCCGGGACTTCGAACACTGAAGCTTTCTTT. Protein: CAIGAGTSNTEAFF.

CDR3 residues: CSARLPGQGAVNTEAFF. As DNA, the CDR3 is TGCAGTGCTAGACTCCCGGGACAGGGGGCGGTGAACACTGAAGCTTTCTTT. The chain recombines TRBV20-1 with TRBJ1-1, with TRBD1 matching 12 bases. CDR1 and CDR2 (germline): DFQATT, SNEGSKA (reference sequence). J lost 0 bases, V lost 2 bases, and 7 bases had no gene match. This CDR3 contains 17 residues.

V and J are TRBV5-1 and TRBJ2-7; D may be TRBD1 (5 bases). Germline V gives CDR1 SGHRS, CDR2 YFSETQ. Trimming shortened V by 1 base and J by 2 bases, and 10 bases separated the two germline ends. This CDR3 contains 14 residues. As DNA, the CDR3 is TGCGCCAGCAGCTTGACCCAGGGTCCCTACGAGCAGTACTTC. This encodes CASSLTQGPYEQYF.

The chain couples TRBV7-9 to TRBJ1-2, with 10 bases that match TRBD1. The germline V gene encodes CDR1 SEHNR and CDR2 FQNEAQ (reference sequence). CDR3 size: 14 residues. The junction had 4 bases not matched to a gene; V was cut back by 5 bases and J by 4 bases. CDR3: CASSETGGAYGYTF. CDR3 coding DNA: TGTGCCAGCAGCGAGACAGGGGGCGCCTATGGCTACACCTTC.

CDR3 loop: CSALPNIYEQYF. CDR3 nucleotides: TGCAGTGCACTACCCAATATCTACGAGCAGTACTTC. The chain joins TRBV20-1 to TRBJ2-7; the D is unclear. The ends were cut back, 6 bases at V and 3 bases at J, with 12 bases in the middle. The CDR3 has 12 amino acids. Germline assignment: CDR1 DFQATT and CDR2 SNEGSKA (reference sequence).

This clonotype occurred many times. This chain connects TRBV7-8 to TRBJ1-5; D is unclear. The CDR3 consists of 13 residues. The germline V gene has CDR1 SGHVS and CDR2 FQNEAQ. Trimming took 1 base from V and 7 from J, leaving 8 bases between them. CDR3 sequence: CASSLVVSQPQHF. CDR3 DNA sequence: TGTGCCAGCAGCTTAGTGGTGTCCCAGCCCCAGCATTTT. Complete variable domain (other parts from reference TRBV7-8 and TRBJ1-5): GAGVSQSPRYKVAKRGQDVALRCDPISGHVSLFWYQQALGQGPEFLTYFQNEAQLDKSGLPSDRFFAERPEGSVSTLKIQRTQQEDSAVYLCASSLVVSQPQHFGDGTRLSIL.

CDR3 nucleotides: TGTGCCAGCAGCCCGCACGGGGGTACCAATCAGCCCCAGCATTTT. Protein sequence: CASSPHGGTNQPQHF. The chain uses TRBV12-3 or TRBV12-4 and TRBJ1-5, with D possibly matching TRBD1 (5 bases). This CDR3 comprises 15 residues. Trimming shortened V by 6 bases and J by 3 bases, and 15 bases separated the two germline ends.

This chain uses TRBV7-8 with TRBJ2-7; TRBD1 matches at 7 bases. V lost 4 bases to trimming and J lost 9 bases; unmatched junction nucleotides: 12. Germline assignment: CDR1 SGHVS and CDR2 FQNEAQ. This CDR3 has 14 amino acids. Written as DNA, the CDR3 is TGTGCCAGCAGCTACCAGGGGGTAGCGCCCCGGCAGTACTTC. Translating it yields CASSYQGVAPRQYF.

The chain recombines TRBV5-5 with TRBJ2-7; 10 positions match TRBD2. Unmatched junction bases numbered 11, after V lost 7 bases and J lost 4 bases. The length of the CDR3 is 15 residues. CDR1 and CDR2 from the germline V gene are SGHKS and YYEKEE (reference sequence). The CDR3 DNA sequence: TGTGCCAGCCTCCGGGCTAGCGGGGGCCCGTACGAGCAGTACTTC. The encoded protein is CASLRASGGPYEQYF.

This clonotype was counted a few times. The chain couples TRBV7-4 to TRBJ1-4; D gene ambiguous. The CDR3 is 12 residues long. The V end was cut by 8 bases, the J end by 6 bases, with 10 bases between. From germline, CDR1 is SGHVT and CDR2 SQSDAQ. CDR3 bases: TGTGCCAGCCGGATATCTGATGAAAAACTGTTTTTT. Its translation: CASRISDEKLFF.

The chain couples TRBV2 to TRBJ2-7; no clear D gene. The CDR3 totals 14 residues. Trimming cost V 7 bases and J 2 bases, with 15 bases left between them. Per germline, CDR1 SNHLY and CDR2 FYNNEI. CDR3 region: CASTSPSQTYEQYF. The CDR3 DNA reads TGTGCCAGCACCTCACCGTCCCAAACCTACGAGCAGTACTTC.

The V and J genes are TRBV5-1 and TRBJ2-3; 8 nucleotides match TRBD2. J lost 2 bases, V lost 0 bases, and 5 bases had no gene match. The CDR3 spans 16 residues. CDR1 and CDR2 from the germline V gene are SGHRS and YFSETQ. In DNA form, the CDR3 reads TGCGCCAGCAGCTTGGAGACGGGAGGGCCCACAGATACGCAGTATTTT. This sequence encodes CASSLETGGPTDTQYF.

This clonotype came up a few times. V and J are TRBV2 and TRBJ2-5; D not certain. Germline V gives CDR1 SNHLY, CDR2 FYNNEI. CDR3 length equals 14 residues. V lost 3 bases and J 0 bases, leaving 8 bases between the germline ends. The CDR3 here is CASSEGRHQETQYF. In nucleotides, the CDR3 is TGTGCCAGCAGTGAGGGAAGACACCAAGAGACCCAGTACTTC.

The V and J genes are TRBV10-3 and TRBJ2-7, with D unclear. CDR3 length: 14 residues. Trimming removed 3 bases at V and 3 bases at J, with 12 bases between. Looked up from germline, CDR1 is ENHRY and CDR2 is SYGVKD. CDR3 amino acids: CAISDPRVSYEQYF. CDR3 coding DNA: TGTGCCATCAGTGACCCCCGGGTCAGCTACGAGCAGTACTTC.

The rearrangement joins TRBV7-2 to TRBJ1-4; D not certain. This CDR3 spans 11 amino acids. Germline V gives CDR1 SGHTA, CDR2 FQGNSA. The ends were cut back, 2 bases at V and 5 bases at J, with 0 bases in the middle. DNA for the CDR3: TGTGCCAGCAGCTTAAATGAAAAACTGTTTTTT. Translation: CASSLNEKLFF.

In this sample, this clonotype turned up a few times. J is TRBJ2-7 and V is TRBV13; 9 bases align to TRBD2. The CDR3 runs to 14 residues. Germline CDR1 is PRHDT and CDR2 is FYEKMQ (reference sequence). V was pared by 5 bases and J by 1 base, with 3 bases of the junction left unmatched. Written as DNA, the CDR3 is TGTGCCAGCAGCCTAGCGGGAACATCCTACGAGCAGTACTTC. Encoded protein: CASSLAGTSYEQYF.

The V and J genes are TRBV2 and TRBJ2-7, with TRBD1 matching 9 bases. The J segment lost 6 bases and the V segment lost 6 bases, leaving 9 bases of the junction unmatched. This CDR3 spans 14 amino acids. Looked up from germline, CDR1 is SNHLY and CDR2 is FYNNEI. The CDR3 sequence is CASSTTGGGAEQYF. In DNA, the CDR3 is TGTGCCAGCAGCACGACAGGGGGGGGAGCCGAGCAGTACTTC.

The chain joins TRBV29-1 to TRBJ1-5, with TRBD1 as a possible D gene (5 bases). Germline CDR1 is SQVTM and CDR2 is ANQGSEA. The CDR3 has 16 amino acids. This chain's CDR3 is CSARDSRATGNQPQHF. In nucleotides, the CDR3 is TGCAGTGCTAGAGATAGCAGGGCCACGGGCAATCAGCCCCAGCATTTT.